In this sample, the clone carrying this TCR beta chain turned up many times. The data derive from a study of T cells in Graves' hyperthyroidism and ophthalmopathy. Amplification of TCR beta CDR3 regions used RNA as the template. TCR CDR3 regions were first amplified by RT-PCR with HTBI primers. TCRdb ran MiXCR on the multiplex PCR reads and lists one entry per CDR3 protein. The data contain about 290,000 distinct CDR3 sequences, about an eighth of them seen just once; the ten biggest clones take up 7.5% to 8%. Drawn at first hyperthyroidism diagnosis, the blood sample preceded any ophthalmopathy symptoms. Germline CDR1 reads DFQATT; CDR2 reads SNEGSKA (reference sequence). V trimming: 5 bases; J trimming: 6 bases; junction bases outside the gene matches: 2. The CDR3 is made up of 12 amino acids.

J is TRBJ2-1 and V is TRBV20-1; the match to TRBD1 covers 9 bases. This TCR came from a woman younger than 45 with Graves' hyperthyroidism that later progressed to Graves' ophthalmopathy. The sample taken for sequencing was blood. As DNA, the CDR3 is TGCAGTGCTCCGGACAGGGGCAATGAGCAGTTCTTC. This encodes CSAPDRGNEQFF.